This paragraph reports one T cell receptor beta chain. There is no known antigen for this receptor. Base qualities are not provided; no much larger clone lies one nucleotide away. TCR CDR3 regions were amplified from genomic DNA by multiplex PCR using the deep immunoSEQ assay. Extracted genomic DNA from each cell subset was spread evenly across all wells of several immunoSEQ 96-well plates, with each plate serving as a replicate. For sorted subsets, each replicate PCR was loaded with approximately 190 ng genomic DNA, equivalent to roughly 30,000 T cell genomes. The purified libraries were quantified using a Qubit 3.0 fluorometer, sized with a Bioanalyzer 2100, and then quantified again using the KAPA Library Quantification kit. Every immunoSEQ 96-well plate was sequenced on a dedicated single-read 150-cycle Illumina NextSeq 550 flow cell. In the authors' own workflow: The immunoSEQ output contained only junctional sequences without quality scores, so filtering could not match that applied to full-length reads. To assign V/J genes and CDR3, sequences were annotated against IMGT germline references using PyIR, a Python wrapper for IgBLAST v1.9. Reads were filtered out if the reads had weak V/J assignments (E-value above 1e-6), no CDR3, stop codons, out-of-frame junctions, or ambiguous translated residues. V3J clonotypes were defined as sequences sharing an identical inferred V gene, J gene, and CDR3 amino acid sequence. Percentage overlap between repertoires was computed as shared unique clonotypes divided by the size of the smaller repertoire. RTK rarefaction, the Chao1 estimator, and Recon v2.1 estimates of unobserved clonotypes were used to assess repertoire richness. For all TCRbeta clonotypes obtained by the gDNA method from a few donors, generation probabilities were computed with OLGA. Not all clones reach the TCRdb copy of this immuneACCESS table, which keeps in-frame sequences only. Checked studies attribute under half of the gap to unresolved V genes and leave the rest unexplained. V and J calls and clone size are as listed in that table; D and trimming were resolved from the DNA. A total of some 790,000 clones appear in this sample, approximately 72% of them only once. Approximately 1.8% of the sample is in the top ten clones.

The donors were healthy, HIV-negative adults with no recently reported acute infections or vaccinations. All donors were Caucasian adults living in Nashville, Tennessee, USA. CD4+ T cells were enriched by magnetic negative selection, after which naive cells were positively selected on CD45RA and the negative fraction was taken as the memory subset. After blood collection by leukapheresis, PBMCs were isolated using Ficoll-Histopaque density gradient centrifugation and then cryopreserved in the vapor phase of liquid nitrogen. Analytical flow cytometry was used to check the purity and quantity of each magnetically sorted T cell population. Genomic DNA was isolated from each sorted fraction and quantified by UV absorbance on a Nanodrop 2000c. The data derive from a study of shared clonotypes between healthy human individuals (dated by TCRdb to about 2020). At the level of the whole study: The cohort comprised a couple of women and a few men aged 18 to 49 years. For each donor, three plates each were used for CD4 naive and CD4 memory, two plates were used for CD8 naive, and one plate was used for CD8 memory. To estimate repertoire size and how much clonotype sharing occurs between individuals, the study deeply sequenced the blood TCR repertoires of about five healthy adults. Libraries were prepared and TCR repertoires were sequenced by different laboratories using diverse techniques, in order to increase sequencing depth and limit assay-specific biases. Between about 0.94 and 8.9 billion PBMCs per donor were obtained by leukapheresis.

General study outcomes and caveats: Naive subsets generally had larger estimated clonotype richness than memory subsets did. Because the study included only a small number of donors, the genetic and exposure-history diversity represented was limited. Sharing across a few donors was observed for 5% to 6.5% of naive CD4, over 3% of naive CD8, over 2% of memory CD4, and around 0.44% of memory CD8 clonotypes. Sampling was restricted to blood, and TCR repertoires in tissue are likely to differ from TCR repertoires in blood. Pairwise subsampling led to the expectation that sequencing depth would affect the degree of clonotype sharing among donors. Compared with non-shared clonotypes, the clonotypes found in all four sorted-subset donors had higher generation probabilities. Even with the large sequencing depth, rarefaction of the sorted-subset datasets indicated that sequencing was incomplete.

The TCR sequence derives from a woman in her twenties or thirties in good health. The sample consisted of memory CD4+ T cells sorted from blood. This specimen's cell subset or site label, per the study, means: CD45RA-negative fraction.

The CDR3 amino acid sequence is: CASSSRTGQGYYEQYF. The bases read TGCGCCAGCAGCTCGCGTACAGGACAAGGGTACTACGAGCAGTACTTC. The chain joins TRBV5-1 to TRBJ2-7; D gene: possibly TRBD1, on 5 matching bases. Trimming removed 3 bases from V and 3 bases from J, leaving 19 bases between the germline ends. The CDR3 runs 16 residues from the cysteine to the phenylalanine. Here the CDR3 DNA is all that survives: 48 bases in frame from base 1. The germline V gene supplies CDR1 SGHRS and CDR2 YFSETQ. Full variable domain (CDR3 extended with the reference TRBV5-1 and TRBJ2-7 proteins): KAGVTQTPRYLIKTRGQQVTLSCSPISGHRSVSWYQQTPGQGLQFLFEYFSETQRNKGNFPGRFSGRQFSNSRSEMNVSTLELGDSALYLCASSSRTGQGYYEQYFGPGTRLTVT.